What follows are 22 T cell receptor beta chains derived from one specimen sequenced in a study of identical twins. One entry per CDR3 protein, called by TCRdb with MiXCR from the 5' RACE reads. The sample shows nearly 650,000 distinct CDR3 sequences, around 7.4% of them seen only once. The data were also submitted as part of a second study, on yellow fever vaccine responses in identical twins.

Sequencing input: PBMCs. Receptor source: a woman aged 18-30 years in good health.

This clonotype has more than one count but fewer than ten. DNA for the CDR3: TGTGCCAGCAGCTTAGCGGGACAGGTAATCTACAATGAGCAGTTCTTC. The encoded protein is CASSLAGQVIYNEQFF. The rearrangement links TRBV7-8 to TRBJ2-1, with 8 positions matching TRBD1. Unmatched junction bases numbered 4, after V lost 0 bases and J lost 3 bases. This CDR3 spans 16 amino acids. From germline, CDR1 is SGHVS and CDR2 FQNEAQ.

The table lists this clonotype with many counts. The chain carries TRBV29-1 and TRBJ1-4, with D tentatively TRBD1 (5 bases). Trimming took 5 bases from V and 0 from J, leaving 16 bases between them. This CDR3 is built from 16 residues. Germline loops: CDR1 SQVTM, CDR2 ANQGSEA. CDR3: CSVSVLQGPTNEKLFF. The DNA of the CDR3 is TGCAGCGTTTCGGTTCTCCAGGGCCCAACTAATGAAAAACTGTTTTTT. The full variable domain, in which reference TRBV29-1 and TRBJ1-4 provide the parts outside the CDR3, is SAVISQKPSRDICQRGTSLTIQCQVDSQVTMMFWYRQQPGQSLTLIATANQGSEATYESGFVIDKFPISRPNLTFSTLTVSNMSPEDSSIYLCSVSVLQGPTNEKLFFGSGTQLSVL.

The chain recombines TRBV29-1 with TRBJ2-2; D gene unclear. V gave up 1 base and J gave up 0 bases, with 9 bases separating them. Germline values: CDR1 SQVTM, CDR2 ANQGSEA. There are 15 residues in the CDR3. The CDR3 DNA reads TGCAGCGTTGAAGTTGCGGCGGCGAACACCGGGGAGCTGTTTTTT. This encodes CSVEVAAANTGELFF.

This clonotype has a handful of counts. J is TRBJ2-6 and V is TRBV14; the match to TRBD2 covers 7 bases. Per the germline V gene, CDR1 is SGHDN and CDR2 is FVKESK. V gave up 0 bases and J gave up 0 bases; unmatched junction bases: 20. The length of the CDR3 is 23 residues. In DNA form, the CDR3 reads TGTGCCAGCAGCCAAGAGTTGGGGCCTCTTTGGGAGGGACTAAGCTCTGGGGCCAACGTCCTGACTTTC. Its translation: CASSQELGPLWEGLSSGANVLTF.

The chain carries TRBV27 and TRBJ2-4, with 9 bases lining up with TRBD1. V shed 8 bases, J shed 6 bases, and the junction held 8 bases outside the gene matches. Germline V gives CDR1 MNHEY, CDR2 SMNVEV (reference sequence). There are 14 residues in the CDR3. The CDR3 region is CASSPGQGRNIQYF. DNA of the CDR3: TGTGCCAGCTCTCCGGGACAGGGTAGAAACATTCAGTACTTC.

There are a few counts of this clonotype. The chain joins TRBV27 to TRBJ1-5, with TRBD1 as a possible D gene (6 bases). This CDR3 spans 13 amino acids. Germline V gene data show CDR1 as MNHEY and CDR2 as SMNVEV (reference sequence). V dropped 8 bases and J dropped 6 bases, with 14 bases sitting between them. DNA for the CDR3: TGTGCCAGCGCTAGGGGGATCCGTCAGCCCCAGCATTTT. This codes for CASARGIRQPQHF.

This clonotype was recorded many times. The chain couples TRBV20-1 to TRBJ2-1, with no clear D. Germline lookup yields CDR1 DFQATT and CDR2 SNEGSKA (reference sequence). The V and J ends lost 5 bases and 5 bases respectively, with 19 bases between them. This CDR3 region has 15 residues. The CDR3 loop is CSARRTDQTNNEQFF. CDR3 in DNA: TGCAGTGCTCGAAGGACGGATCAAACCAACAATGAGCAGTTCTTC.

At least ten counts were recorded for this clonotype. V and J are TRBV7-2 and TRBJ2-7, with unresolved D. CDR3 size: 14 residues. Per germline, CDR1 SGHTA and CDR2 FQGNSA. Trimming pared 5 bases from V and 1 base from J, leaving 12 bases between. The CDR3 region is CASSPRLGSYEQYF. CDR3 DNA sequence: TGTGCCAGCAGCCCTCGGCTGGGGTCCTACGAGCAGTACTTC.

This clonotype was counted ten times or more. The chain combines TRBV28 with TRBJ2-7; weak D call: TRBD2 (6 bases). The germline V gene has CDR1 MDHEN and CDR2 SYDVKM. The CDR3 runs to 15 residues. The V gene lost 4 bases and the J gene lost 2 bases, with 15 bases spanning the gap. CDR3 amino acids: CASSWGVVATYEQYF. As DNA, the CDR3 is TGTGCCAGCAGTTGGGGGGTCGTTGCGACCTACGAGCAGTACTTC.

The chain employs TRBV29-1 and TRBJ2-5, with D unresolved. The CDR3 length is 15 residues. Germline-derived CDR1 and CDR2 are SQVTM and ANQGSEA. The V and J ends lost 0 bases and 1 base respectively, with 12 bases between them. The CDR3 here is CSVEEVGNLQETQYF. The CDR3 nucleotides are TGCAGCGTTGAAGAGGTCGGCAATCTCCAAGAGACCCAGTACTTC.

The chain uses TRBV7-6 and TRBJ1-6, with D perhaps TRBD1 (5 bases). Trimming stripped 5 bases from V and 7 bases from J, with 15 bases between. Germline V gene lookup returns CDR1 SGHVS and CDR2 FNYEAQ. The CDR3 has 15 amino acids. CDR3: CASSPGNNPNSPLHF. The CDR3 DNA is TGTGCCAGCAGCCCAGGGAATAACCCCAATTCACCCCTCCACTTT.

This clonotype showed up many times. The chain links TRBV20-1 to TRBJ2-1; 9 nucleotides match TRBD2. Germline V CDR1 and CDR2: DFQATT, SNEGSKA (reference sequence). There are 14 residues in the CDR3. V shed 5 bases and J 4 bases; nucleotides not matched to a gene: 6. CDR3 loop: CSAGASGDYNEQFF. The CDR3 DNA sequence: TGCAGTGCTGGAGCTAGCGGGGATTACAATGAGCAGTTCTTC.

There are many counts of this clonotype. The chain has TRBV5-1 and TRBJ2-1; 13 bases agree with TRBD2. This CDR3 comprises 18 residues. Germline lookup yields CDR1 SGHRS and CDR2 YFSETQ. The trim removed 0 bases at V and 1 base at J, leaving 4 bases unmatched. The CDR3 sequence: CASSLAQGLAGSYNEQFF. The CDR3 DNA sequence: TGCGCCAGCAGCTTGGCCCAGGGACTAGCGGGATCCTACAATGAGCAGTTCTTC.

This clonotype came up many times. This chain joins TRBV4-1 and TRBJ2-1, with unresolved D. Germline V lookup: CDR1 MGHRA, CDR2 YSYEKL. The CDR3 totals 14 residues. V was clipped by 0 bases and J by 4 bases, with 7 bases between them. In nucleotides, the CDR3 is TGCGCCAGCAGCCAAGAAGAGACTTACAATGAGCAGTTCTTC. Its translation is CASSQEETYNEQFF.

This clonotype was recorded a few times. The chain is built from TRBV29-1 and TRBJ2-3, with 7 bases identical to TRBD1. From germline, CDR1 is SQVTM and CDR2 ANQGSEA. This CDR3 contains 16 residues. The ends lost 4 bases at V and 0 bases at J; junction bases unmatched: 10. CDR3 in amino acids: CSVVSPDRESTDTQYF. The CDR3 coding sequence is TGCAGCGTTGTGTCCCCAGACAGGGAGAGCACAGATACGCAGTATTTT.

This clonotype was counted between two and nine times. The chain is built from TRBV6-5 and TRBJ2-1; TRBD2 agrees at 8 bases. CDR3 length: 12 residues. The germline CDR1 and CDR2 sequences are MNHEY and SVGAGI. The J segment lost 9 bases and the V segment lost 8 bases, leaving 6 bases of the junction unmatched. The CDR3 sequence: CASGAGGREQFF. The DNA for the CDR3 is TGTGCCAGCGGGGCGGGAGGTCGTGAGCAGTTCTTC.

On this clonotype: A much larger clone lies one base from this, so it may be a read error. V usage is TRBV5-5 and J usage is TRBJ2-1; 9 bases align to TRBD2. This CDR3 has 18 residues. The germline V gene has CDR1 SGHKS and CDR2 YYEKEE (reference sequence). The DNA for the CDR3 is TGTGCCAGCAGCTTTTTTGCGGGGGGGCAAACGTCCTACAATAAGCAGTTCTTC. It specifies CASSFFAGGQTSYNKQFF.

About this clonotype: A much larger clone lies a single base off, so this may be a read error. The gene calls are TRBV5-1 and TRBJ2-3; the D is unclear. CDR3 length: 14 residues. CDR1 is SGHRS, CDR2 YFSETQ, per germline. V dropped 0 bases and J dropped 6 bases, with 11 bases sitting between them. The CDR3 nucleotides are TGCGCCAGCAGCTTGGTGGGTAACGGGGATACGCAGTATTTT. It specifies CASSLVGNGDTQYF.

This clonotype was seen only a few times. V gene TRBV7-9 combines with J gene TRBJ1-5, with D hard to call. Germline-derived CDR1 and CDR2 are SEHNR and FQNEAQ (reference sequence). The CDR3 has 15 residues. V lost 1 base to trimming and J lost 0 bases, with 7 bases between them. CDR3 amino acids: CASSLGRTSNQPQHF. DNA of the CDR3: TGTGCCAGCAGCTTAGGCCGGACTAGCAATCAGCCCCAGCATTTT.

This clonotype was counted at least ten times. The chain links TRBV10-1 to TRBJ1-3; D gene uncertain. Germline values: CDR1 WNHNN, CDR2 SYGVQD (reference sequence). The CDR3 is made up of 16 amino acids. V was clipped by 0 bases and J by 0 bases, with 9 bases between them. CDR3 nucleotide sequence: TGCGCCAGCAGTGAGTCCCGCCTCACCTCTGGAAACACCATATATTTT. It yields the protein CASSESRLTSGNTIYF.

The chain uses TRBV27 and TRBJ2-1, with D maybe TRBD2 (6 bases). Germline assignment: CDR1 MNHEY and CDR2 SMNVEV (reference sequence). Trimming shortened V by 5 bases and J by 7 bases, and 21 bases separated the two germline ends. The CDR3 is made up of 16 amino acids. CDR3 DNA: TGTGCCAGCAGTCCCACTGGGGGGAAGCTAGGAAATGAGCAGTTCTTC. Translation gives CASSPTGGKLGNEQFF.

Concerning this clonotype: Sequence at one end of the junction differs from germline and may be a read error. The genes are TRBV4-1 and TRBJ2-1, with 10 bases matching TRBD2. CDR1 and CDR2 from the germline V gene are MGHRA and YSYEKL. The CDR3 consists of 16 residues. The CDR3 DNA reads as TGCGCCAGCAGCCAAGATCTAGCGGGAGACTACTATGAGCAGTTCTTC. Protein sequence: CASSQDLAGDYYEQFF.